What follows is one T cell receptor beta chain and its context. This sample stems from a study of blood T cell repertoires in COVID-19. Study summary: T cells, B-cell-depleted T cells, or PBMCs provided the cDNA or gDNA that served as material.

Those who participated ranged in age from roughly 18 to 100 years and resided in approximately 23 US areas. Symptom resolution, clearance, or two negative PCRs marked donors in Cohort 3 as recovered. Authors' processing steps: Amplification from reference gene primers served as the basis for estimated nucleated cell counts. Clones were read by immunoSEQ multiplex PCR, and TCRdb kept only the in-frame ones, dropping some. V and J calls and clone size follow that table, whereas D and trimming were derived from the DNA. Among about 320,000 clones listed, 89% were seen once. Trimming shortened V by 4 bases and J by 7 bases, and 8 bases separated the two germline ends. There are 12 residues in the CDR3. The V gene's germline CDR1 is MNHEY and CDR2 SVGAGI.

The clonotype comes from a man in his fifties or sixties who had recovered from COVID-19. This chain connects TRBV6-5 to TRBJ2-1, with D tentatively TRBD1 (6 bases). The material sequenced was PBMCs or T cells enriched from blood (not recorded which). CDR3 nucleotides: TGTGCCAGCAGTTTGGACAGAAATGAGCAGTTCTTC. It codes for CASSLDRNEQFF.